The sequence of this TCR beta chain was determined in a study of T cells after yellow fever vaccination. Study context: The authors prepared low-cell-number fractions using SMART-Seq v4 Ultra Low Input.

General study findings and limits: Post-booster repertoires contained most primary-vaccination clones again (approximately 95% CD4, about 90% CD8).

This clonotype was observed a handful of times. Its antigen is unidentified. Germline-derived CDR1 and CDR2 are SGHVS and FNYEAQ. The V and J ends lost 5 bases and 3 bases, in that order; junction bases with no gene match: 11. This CDR3 is 16 amino acids long. TCRdb reprocessed the 5' RACE reads with MiXCR, giving one entry per CDR3 protein. Here the sample spans about 260,000 distinct CDR3 sequences, around 5.2% being singletons. This chain connects TRBV7-6 to TRBJ1-2, with 8 bases lining up with TRBD1. The source of this sequence is a man aged 18 to 30 who received the YFV17D yellow fever vaccine. The source was CD4+ T cells sorted from PBMCs, collected on the day of the yellow fever booster vaccination. CDR3 sequence reads: CASSPRTGSTHYGYTF. CDR3 coding DNA: TGTGCCAGCAGCCCCCGGACAGGGTCTACTCACTATGGCTACACCTTC.